Listed below are T cell receptor beta chains from one sample, sequenced in a study of blood T cells in healthy people across ages. From the 5' RACE reads, TCRdb called clonotypes with MiXCR, one entry per CDR3 protein. The data contain over 1,500,000 distinct CDR3 sequences, 39% of them seen just once; the ten biggest clones take up about 21%. The sequenced sample consisted of blood. The receptors derive from a human donor in good health. The CDR3 runs from the conserved cysteine through the conserved F or W. A D gene is named only where the DNA matches it firmly. Not all rows give a size; the values are once, few, many and, for expanded clones, a class.

abundance	v_gene	j_gene	d_gene	CDR3nt	CDR3aa
once	TRBV3-1	TRBJ2-7	-	TGTGCCATCATGGACGAGCAGTACTTC	CAIMDEQYF
-	TRBV28	TRBJ1-2	-	TGTGCCAGCAGTTTATCGGGGGAATTCAACTATGGCTACACCTTC	CASSLSGEFNYGYTF
-	TRBV10-3	TRBJ2-4	-	TGTGCCATCAGTGATGGGGATTCGCAGTACTTC	CAISDGDSQYF
-	TRBV21-1	TRBJ2-1	-	TGTGCCAGCAGCAAAGTAGGGAAAAGGGACTACAATGAGCAGTTCTTC	CASSKVGKRDYNEQFF
few	TRBV20-1	TRBJ2-5	-	TGCAGTGCTAGAGATATAGGGGTGTCCTGGGAGACCCAGTACTTC	CSARDIGVSWETQYF
-	TRBV28	TRBJ1-4	-	TGTGCCAGCAGTCTAATTGGCAGTACCTATGAAAAACTGTTTTTT	CASSLIGSTYEKLFF
-	TRBV12-3/TRBV12-4	TRBJ1-1	-	TGTGCCAGCAGAACCGACAGTTACACTGAAGCTTTCTTT	CASRTDSYTEAFF
few	TRBV6-1	TRBJ2-3	TRBD2	TGTGCCAGCAGTCAGGGGACTAGCGGGGGGCCAGTGATCACAGATACGCAGTATTTT	CASSQGTSGGPVITDTQYF
-	TRBV10-3	TRBJ2-1	TRBD1	TGTGCCACAAGAATCACAGGGGTCCGGGGCAATGAGCAGTTCTTC	CATRITGVRGNEQFF
-	TRBV6-6	TRBJ2-7	-	TGTGCCAGCGGTTTTATCTCCTACGAGCAGTACTTC	CASGFISYEQYF
-	TRBV6-2/TRBV6-3	TRBJ1-2	-	TGTGCCAGCAGTTACGAGGGGCGCGGCTACACCTTC	CASSYEGRGYTF
few	TRBV7-9	TRBJ2-7	TRBD1	TGTGCCAGCAGATTGACAGGGGGCCGACTCCCTTCCTACGAGCAGTACTTC	CASRLTGGRLPSYEQYF
few	TRBV28	TRBJ1-5	-	TGTGCCAGCCGACGCAGAGGCAGAGGCAATCAGCCCCAGCATTTT	CASRRRGRGNQPQHF
-	TRBV28	TRBJ1-2	-	TGTGCCAGCAGATTGGGGGGCGGGGCCGTAGGAAGCTACACCTTC	CASRLGGGAVGSYTF
-	TRBV5-6	TRBJ2-7	-	TGTGCCAGCAGCTTTGGCTACGGAGACTCCTACGAGCAGTACTTC	CASSFGYGDSYEQYF
once	TRBV14	TRBJ2-7	-	TGTGCCAGCAGCCAAGTCCCAAAGGGGGGGGCGCGCTCCTACGAGCAGTACTTC	CASSQVPKGGARSYEQYF
-	TRBV10-3	TRBJ2-6	TRBD1	TGTACCATCAGTGAGGGACAGGGATCTGGGGCCAACGTCCTGACTTTC	CTISEGQGSGANVLTF
-	TRBV28	TRBJ1-1	-	TGTGCCAGCCGCGGGTGGGGACGGAGGTTCACTGAAGCTTTCTTT	CASRGWGRRFTEAFF
once	TRBV20-1	TRBJ1-1	-	TGCGGTGACGCGTCCAGAAGGGGGAACACTGAAGCTTTCTTT	CGDASRRGNTEAFF
-	TRBV5-1	TRBJ1-1	-	TGCGCCAGCAGCTGGGGGTCGGGGGGCTACGAAGCTTTCTTT	CASSWGSGGYEAFF
many	TRBV12-3/TRBV12-4	TRBJ1-1	-	TGTGCCAGCAGATGGACAGCGAACACTGAAGCTTTCTTT	CASRWTANTEAFF
-	TRBV5-1	TRBJ2-4	-	TGCGCCAGCAGCTTGGCCGAAGGGAGCCTTCAGTACTTC	CASSLAEGSLQYF
-	TRBV4-1	TRBJ2-5	-	TGCGCCAGCAGCCAAGAGGAGAGGGGAGAGACCCAGTACTTC	CASSQEERGETQYF
-	TRBV20-1	TRBJ2-6	TRBD1	TGCAGTGCCCCCCAGGGACAGTTCCTCTCTGGGGCCAACGTCCTGACTTTC	CSAPQGQFLSGANVLTF
-	TRBV7-2	TRBJ1-1	-	TGTGTCAGCACTTTCCGGATGAACACTGAAGCTTTCTTT	CVSTFRMNTEAFF
few	TRBV14	TRBJ1-6	-	TGTGCCAGCAGCCAAGATATGACGAGCTCCTATAATTCACCCCTCCACTTT	CASSQDMTSSYNSPLHF